Following are 30 T cell receptor beta chains from one sample sequenced in a study of T cell repertoires in cytomegalovirus infection. TCRdb re-called the reads through MiXCR, storing one row per CDR3 protein. There are hundreds of thousands of distinct CDR3 sequences in the sample; roughly a sixth occur only once, and 12% lies in the top ten. Sequenced input: PBMCs. These receptors were taken from a human donor in good health (CMV status not recorded). Some clones in this sample may be carry-over from other donors' samples.

This clonotype was seen only a few times. The chain recombines TRBV6-5 with TRBJ2-5; D is ambiguous. V was cut by 0 bases and J by 5 bases, with 13 bases left in between. The CDR3 runs 15 residues. Germline V gene data show CDR1 as MNHEY and CDR2 as SVGAGI. CDR3 loop: CASSYSGTPRETQYF. Written as DNA, the CDR3 is TGTGCCAGCAGTTACTCGGGAACCCCGCGGGAGACCCAGTACTTC.

The genes are TRBV28 and TRBJ2-5; 7 bases align to TRBD1. The CDR3 extends over 15 amino acids. V gave up 5 bases and J gave up 5 bases; unmatched junction bases: 11. Germline lookup yields CDR1 MDHEN and CDR2 SYDVKM. CDR3 amino acids: CASSNTGAVRETQYF. DNA for the CDR3: TGTGCCAGCAGTAATACAGGGGCGGTCCGGGAGACCCAGTACTTC.

This clonotype was recorded a few times. V gene TRBV5-1 combines with J gene TRBJ2-7, with 8 bases fitting TRBD1. After removal of 4 bases from V and 4 bases from J, the junction contained 16 bases not matched to a gene. The CDR3 extends over 17 amino acids. CDR1 and CDR2 from the germline V gene are SGHRS and YFSETQ. The CDR3 protein is CASSPGTGANLFYEQYF. In DNA, the CDR3 is TGCGCCAGCAGCCCCGGGACAGGCGCGAACTTATTTTACGAGCAGTACTTC.

The sample holds a few counts of this clonotype. The chain is built from TRBV2 and TRBJ1-6, with D maybe TRBD1 (5 bases). Germline CDR1 reads SNHLY; CDR2 reads FYNNEI. V lost 2 bases, J lost 15 bases, and 11 bases lay in between. CDR3 size: 12 residues. This chain's CDR3 is CASSELSGRLHF. The CDR3 DNA reads TGTGCCAGCAGTGAACTATCGGGACGCCTCCACTTT.

This clonotype showed up many times. The chain is built from TRBV7-2 and TRBJ2-2, with 8 bases fitting TRBD1. From germline, CDR1 is SGHTA and CDR2 FQGNSA. The V gene end was trimmed by 5 bases and the J gene end by 6 bases; junction bases not matched to a gene: 8. CDR3 length: 15 residues. The CDR3 sequence is CASSRQGAKAGELFF. The CDR3 nucleotides read TGTGCCAGCAGCCGTCAGGGGGCCAAGGCCGGGGAGCTGTTTTTT.

This clonotype has a count of ten or more. This chain links TRBV25-1 with TRBJ2-3, with D perhaps TRBD1 (5 bases). The CDR3 consists of 13 residues. V lost 6 bases to trimming and J lost 2 bases, with 9 bases between them. CDR1 and CDR2 from the germline V gene are MGHDK and SYGVNS. The CDR3 sequence is CASRGRHTDTQYF. CDR3 DNA: TGTGCCAGCAGGGGGCGGCACACAGATACGCAGTATTTT.

The rearrangement uses TRBV19 and TRBJ2-1; tentative D call: TRBD2 (5 bases). The CDR3 totals 17 residues. Germline CDR1 is LNHDA and CDR2 is SQIVND (reference sequence). V lost 4 bases, J lost 3 bases, and 19 bases lay in between. The CDR3 DNA reads TGTGCCAGTAGTAAGTCCCGTGGCTCGGGGTACTACAATGAGCAGTTCTTC. This codes for CASSKSRGSGYYNEQFF.

The chain employs TRBV7-9 and TRBJ2-7, with D uncertain. The CDR3 is 13 amino acids. Germline V gives CDR1 SEHNR, CDR2 FQNEAQ (reference sequence). V lost 0 bases to trimming and J lost 5 bases, with 8 bases between them. The CDR3 nucleotides are TGTGCCAGCAGCTTAGCAGGATCTGACGAGCAGTACTTC. Encoded protein: CASSLAGSDEQYF.

The V and J genes are TRBV7-2 and TRBJ2-1, with TRBD2 identical over 9 bases. Looked up from germline, CDR1 is SGHTA and CDR2 is FQGNSA. The CDR3 runs to 15 residues. V gave up 4 bases and J gave up 9 bases; unmatched junction bases: 10. The CDR3 spells CASSSGGGLAGEQFF. In DNA form, the CDR3 reads TGTGCCAGCAGCTCGGGCGGGGGACTAGCAGGTGAGCAGTTCTTC.

This clonotype turned up a few times. The rearrangement uses TRBV28 and TRBJ2-3, with D possibly being TRBD2 (5 bases). Per the germline V gene, CDR1 is MDHEN and CDR2 is SYDVKM. Trimming took off 1 base at V and 0 bases at J, with 14 bases between the two ends. CDR3 length: 17 amino acids. For the CDR3, the DNA is TGTGCCAGCAGTTTATTATCCGGGATCACTAGCACAGATACGCAGTATTTT. Translating it yields CASSLLSGITSTDTQYF.

This clonotype was picked up many times. As DNA, the CDR3 is TGTGCCAGCAGCCAAGATCGCCAGGGACCTCAATATCAGCCCCAGCATTTT. Its translation: CASSQDRQGPQYQPQHF. The chain combines TRBV4-2 with TRBJ1-5, with a weak D call TRBD1 (5 bases). Trimming took 0 bases from V and 5 from J, leaving 17 bases between them. The CDR3 sequence is 17 residues long. Germline V lookup: CDR1 LGHNA, CDR2 YNFKEQ.

This clonotype came up a few times. V usage is TRBV6-2 or TRBV6-3 and J usage is TRBJ1-5; weak D call: TRBD1 (5 bases). The CDR3 contains 14 residues. The V end lost 2 bases, the J end lost 5 bases, and 10 bases lay between the germline ends. The germline V gene has CDR1 MNHEY and CDR2 SVGEGT. The CDR3 here is CASSYVRADQPQHF. The DNA of the CDR3 is TGTGCCAGCAGTTACGTCAGGGCCGATCAGCCCCAGCATTTT.

This clonotype occurred a few times. The genes are TRBV28 and TRBJ1-1, with D uncertain. CDR3 length equals 13 residues. Germline V gene sequence: CDR1 MDHEN, CDR2 SYDVKM. V dropped 7 bases and J dropped 1 base, with 10 bases sitting between them. CDR3 loop: CASTSPQNTEAFF. The CDR3 DNA follows: TGTGCCAGCACAAGTCCCCAGAACACTGAAGCTTTCTTT.

This rearrangement joins TRBV6-4 to TRBJ2-3; D is uncertain. Germline V gene lookup returns CDR1 MRHNA and CDR2 SNTAGT. Trimming left V 8 bases short and J 2 bases short, with 5 bases between. This CDR3 comprises 11 residues. Written as DNA, the CDR3 is TGTGCCAGCTGGTACACAGATACGCAGTATTTT. Its translation is CASWYTDTQYF.

This clonotype was recorded a few times. This sequence joins TRBV6-1 and TRBJ2-7, with 8 bases fitting TRBD1. This CDR3 region has 13 residues. CDR1 MNHNS and CDR2 SASEGT come from the germline V gene. The ends lost 6 bases at V and 5 bases at J; junction bases unmatched: 6. CDR3 in amino acids: CASSLTTGDEQYF. For the CDR3, the DNA is TGTGCCAGCAGCCTAACGACAGGGGACGAGCAGTACTTC.

This clonotype was counted many times. V and J are TRBV7-2 and TRBJ2-7, with D unclear. V was clipped by 2 bases and J by 0 bases, with 20 bases between them. Germline loops: CDR1 SGHTA, CDR2 FQGNSA. The CDR3 length is 18 residues. The DNA of the CDR3 is TGTGCCAGCAGCTTAAGTTTGGGTAACTCTCTGGTCTCCTACGAGCAGTACTTC. Its protein product is CASSLSLGNSLVSYEQYF.

This clonotype occurred a few times. Relative to the germline gene, one junction end is altered; a read error may explain this. This chain joins TRBV2 and TRBJ1-6; TRBD1 might be the D (5 bases). The length of the CDR3 is 15 residues. The germline V gene has CDR1 SNHLY and CDR2 FYNNEI. In DNA, the CDR3 is TGTGCCAGCAGTTCGCAGGGATCCTTTAATTCACCCCTCCACTTT. It specifies CASSSQGSFNSPLHF.

Many counts were recorded for this clonotype. This rearrangement joins TRBV7-2 to TRBJ1-3, with TRBD1 matching 8 bases. This CDR3 is built from 15 residues. The junction had 4 bases not matched to a gene; V was cut back by 2 bases and J by 4 bases. The germline V gene encodes CDR1 SGHTA and CDR2 FQGNSA. The CDR3 loop reads CASSLRTGPGNTIYF. The CDR3 region has the DNA TGTGCCAGCAGCTTACGGACAGGGCCCGGAAACACCATATATTTT.

Ten or more counts support this clonotype. V usage is TRBV20-1 and J usage is TRBJ1-2, with TRBD1 as a possible D gene (6 bases). Trimming removed 2 bases at V and 2 bases at J, with 6 bases between. The CDR3 length is 12 residues. Per the germline V gene, CDR1 is DFQATT and CDR2 is SNEGSKA (reference sequence). CDR3 in amino acids: CSARTGNYGYTF. The CDR3 nucleotides read TGCAGTGCTAGAACAGGGAACTATGGCTACACCTTC.

Concerning this clonotype: A read error may be the cause here, since a much bigger clone is one base away. The chain links TRBV7-2 to TRBJ1-2; 7 bases match TRBD1. After removal of 1 base from V and 8 bases from J, the junction contained 10 bases not matched to a gene. There are 15 residues in the CDR3. CDR1 and CDR2 from the germline V gene are SGHTA and FQGNSA. CDR3 coding DNA: TGTACCAGCAGCTTAGACAGGGGTGGGCCTCGCGGCTACACCTTC. This translates into CTSSLDRGGPRGYTF. The complete variable domain, with remaining parts taken from reference TRBV7-2 and TRBJ1-2, reads GAGVSQSPSNKVTEKGKDVELRCDPISGHTALYWYRQSLGQGLEFLIYFQGNSAPDKSGLPSDRFSAERTGGSVSTLTIQRTQQEDSAVYLCTSSLDRGGPRGYTFGSGTRLTVV.

V and J are TRBV7-9 and TRBJ1-3, with 7 bases lining up with TRBD1. V trimming: 5 bases; J trimming: 4 bases; junction bases outside the gene matches: 5. The CDR3 contains 14 residues. Germline loops: CDR1 SEHNR, CDR2 FQNEAQ (reference sequence). CDR3 in amino acids: CASSQPTGGNTIYF. The CDR3 coding sequence is TGTGCCAGCAGCCAACCGACAGGGGGAAACACCATATATTTT.

This clonotype was counted ten times or more. The chain recombines TRBV7-2 with TRBJ1-1, with a possible D match to TRBD1 (5 bases). Deletions cut 3 bases from V and 1 base from J, with 12 bases between. CDR1 and CDR2 from the germline V gene are SGHTA and FQGNSA. The CDR3 consists of 15 residues. The CDR3 reads CASSFSGAWNTEAFF. CDR3 nucleotide sequence: TGTGCCAGCAGCTTTAGCGGGGCCTGGAACACTGAAGCTTTCTTT.

This clonotype was counted at least ten times. The chain is built from TRBV25-1 and TRBJ1-2; 7 bases line up with TRBD1. Germline CDR1 reads MGHDK; CDR2 reads SYGVNS. The CDR3 runs to 14 residues. After removal of 9 bases from V and 8 bases from J, the junction contained 15 bases not matched to a gene. The CDR3 nucleotides are TGTGCCAGAACGACAGGGTCAAAACTCAGAGGCTACACCTTC. Amino acid sequence: CARTTGSKLRGYTF.

V usage is TRBV3-1 and J usage is TRBJ1-1; the match to TRBD1 covers 9 bases. The CDR3 runs 16 residues. Germline trimming cut 4 bases from V and 6 bases from J; bases unmatched to any gene: 12. CDR1 is LGHDT and CDR2 is YNNKEL in the germline V gene (reference sequence). As DNA, the CDR3 is TGTGCCAGCAGCCTGACAGGGGGAATCCCACGGGCTGAAGCTTTCTTT. Protein sequence: CASSLTGGIPRAEAFF.

There are a few counts of this clonotype. This chain uses TRBV6-6 with TRBJ2-1; 7 bases map to TRBD2. This CDR3 comprises 15 residues. Looked up from germline, CDR1 is MNHNY and CDR2 is SVGAGI (reference sequence). Trimming removed 4 bases from V and 0 bases from J; junction bases left unmatched: 3. In DNA, the CDR3 is TGTGCCAGCAGTTTAAGCGGGGTCTCCTACAATGAGCAGTTCTTC. This gives the protein CASSLSGVSYNEQFF.

This clonotype was counted only a few times. This chain uses TRBV6-1 with TRBJ2-6; no firm D call. V shed 5 bases and J shed 3 bases, with 8 bases lying between them. The CDR3 is made up of 14 amino acids. Germline lookup yields CDR1 MNHNS and CDR2 SASEGT. CDR3 coding DNA: TGTGCCAGCAGTCGTGACGGTGGGGCCAACGTCCTGACTTTC. Protein: CASSRDGGANVLTF.

This chain connects TRBV6-1 to TRBJ1-6; tentative D call: TRBD1 (6 bases). Deletions cut 6 bases from V and 6 bases from J, with 18 bases between. Germline CDR1 reads MNHNS; CDR2 reads SASEGT. CDR3 length equals 16 residues. The CDR3 spells CASSLWRTDPNSPLHF. CDR3 coding DNA: TGTGCCAGCAGCCTATGGCGGACAGATCCTAATTCACCCCTCCACTTT.

This clonotype has more than one count but fewer than ten. One junction end does not reproduce the germline sequence, and a read error may be involved. V is TRBV4-1 and J is TRBJ2-7; D is perhaps TRBD1 or TRBD2 (5 bases each). CDR3 length: 14 amino acids. Looked up from germline, CDR1 is MGHRA and CDR2 is YSYEKL. The CDR3 protein is CASSQEGRANEQYF. The CDR3, as DNA: TGTGCCAGCAGCCAAGAGGGCAGGGCAAACGAGCAGTACTTC.

This clonotype appeared many times. J is TRBJ2-1 and V is TRBV7-2; TRBD2 aligns across 9 bases. V lost 8 bases, J lost 8 bases, and 13 bases stayed unmatched. There are 15 residues in the CDR3. Germline V gives CDR1 SGHTA, CDR2 FQGNSA. CDR3 amino acids: CASLKIAGVRDEQFF. For the CDR3, the DNA is TGTGCCAGCCTCAAGATAGCGGGGGTAAGGGATGAGCAGTTCTTC.

The V and J genes are TRBV10-3 and TRBJ2-7, with a weak D call TRBD2 (5 bases). Germline V gene data show CDR1 as ENHRY and CDR2 as SYGVKD. Between the trimmed V and J ends, which lost 7 bases and 1 base, there was a span of 17 bases. The CDR3 length is 15 residues. The CDR3 DNA reads TGTGCCATCAACGAGGGAACAAGGTTTTCCTACGAGCAGTACTTC. Its translation is CAINEGTRFSYEQYF.